This is a list of T cell receptor beta chains from one sample in a study of blood T cell repertoires in COVID-19. TCRdb's copy holds only in-frame clones and misses some; the assay was immunoSEQ multiplex PCR. Among about 260,000 clones listed, 70% to 90% were seen once. The sample was peripheral blood. The receptor set was obtained from a man aged 18 to 29 with active or convalescent COVID-19. CDR3s include the opening cysteine and the closing phenylalanine or tryptophan. The D gene is left open where the match is weak. Some rows have no size entry. The others give once, few or many, or a class for an expanded clone.

TRBV3-1/TRBV3-2,TRBJ1-2,NA,NA,CASSQESGRGYTF,TGTGCCAGCAGCCAAGAGTCAGGGCGAGGCTACACCTTC
TRBV2,TRBJ2-5,TRBD2,NA,CASSSGLAGHLTETQYF,TGTGCCAGCAGCTCGGGACTAGCGGGACACTTGACGGAGACCCAGTACTTC
TRBV5-1,TRBJ2-3,NA,few,CASSLGRITDTQYF,TGCGCCAGCAGCTTGGGGAGGATAACAGATACGCAGTATTTT
TRBV12-5,TRBJ2-1,TRBD2,NA,CASAGYWTSTYNEQFF,TGTGCTAGTGCGGGATATTGGACTAGCACCTACAATGAGCAGTTCTTC
TRBV5-1,TRBJ2-3,NA,NA,CASSGWGADTQYF,TGCGCCAGCAGCGGGTGGGGGGCAGATACGCAGTATTTT
TRBV27,TRBJ2-7,NA,NA,CASSTAGGLFSYEQYF,TGTGCCAGCAGTACCGCCGGAGGCCTCTTTTCCTACGAGCAGTACTTC
TRBV12-3/TRBV12-4,TRBJ1-1,TRBD1,NA,CASSSQGVTEAFF,TGTGCCAGCAGTAGTCAGGGGGTAACTGAAGCTTTCTTT
TRBV3-1/TRBV3-2,TRBJ1-1,NA,once,CASSPFIEGSTEAFF,TGTGCCAGCAGCCCCTTTATTGAGGGTAGTACTGAAGCTTTCTTT
TRBV7-8,TRBJ1-4,NA,NA,CASSAAAGGNNEKLFF,TGTGCCAGCAGCGCCGCGGCCGGGGGGAATAATGAAAAACTGTTTTTT
TRBV10-1,TRBJ1-1,TRBD1,NA,CASLPDRLNTEAFF,TGCGCCAGCCTTCCGGACAGGCTGAACACTGAAGCTTTCTTT
TRBV4-2,TRBJ1-4,TRBD1,NA,CASSQGQGEGNEKLFF,TGTGCCAGCAGCCAAGGACAGGGAGAAGGTAATGAAAAACTGTTTTTT
TRBV5-4,TRBJ1-6,TRBD1,NA,CASSPGSDRDSPLHF,TGTGCCAGCAGCCCAGGTTCGGACAGGGACTCACCCCTCCACTTT
TRBV11-2,TRBJ2-4,NA,NA,CASSLDRSPDIQYF,TGTGCCAGCAGCTTAGATCGTAGCCCCGACATTCAGTACTTC
TRBV19,TRBJ1-5,NA,NA,CASSMRGGGNQPQHF,TGTGCCAGTAGTATGAGAGGGGGGGGTAATCAGCCCCAGCATTTT
TRBV11-3,TRBJ2-3,TRBD2,NA,CASSWGLAGGADTQYF,TGTGCCAGCAGCTGGGGACTAGCGGGGGGTGCGGATACGCAGTATTTT
TRBV9,TRBJ1-3,NA,NA,CASSSGRQSSVGNTIYF,TGTGCCAGCAGTTCCGGCAGACAGTCCTCGGTTGGAAACACCATATATTTT
TRBV5-1,TRBJ2-3,TRBD2,NA,CASSLTSDTDTQYF,TGCGCCAGCAGCTTGACTAGCGACACAGATACGCAGTATTTT
TRBV29-1,TRBJ2-7,NA,NA,CSITRSSYEQYF,TGCAGCATAACAAGGAGCTCCTACGAGCAGTACTTC
TRBV11-3,TRBJ2-2,TRBD1,few,CASSRGVDWDSPGELFF,TGTGCCAGCAGCAGAGGAGTAGATTGGGACAGCCCCGGGGAGCTGTTTTTT
TRBV6-5,TRBJ2-7,TRBD1,NA,CASSSKPTGAGSYF,TGTGCCAGCAGTTCTAAGCCGACAGGGGCCGGGTCTTACTTC
TRBV19,TRBJ2-7,NA,NA,CASIMGPVVANYEQYF,TGTGCCAGTATTATGGGCCCCGTTGTGGCTAACTACGAGCAGTACTTC
TRBV5-1,TRBJ2-7,TRBD1,NA,CASSSTGAISYEQYF,TGCGCCAGCAGCTCGACAGGGGCCATCTCCTACGAGCAGTACTTC